Each of the 21 T cell receptor beta chains below was sequenced from the same sample in a study of T-cell memory formation after mild COVID-19. From the 5' RACE reads, TCRdb called clonotypes with MiXCR, one entry per CDR3 protein. Of about 160,000 distinct CDR3 sequences in the sample, 25% to 40% were seen once. The sample was PBMCs or a T cell subset sorted from them (not recorded which). The receptors originated from an adult woman who had mild COVID-19 (a few samples of this study predate the infection). Cell type and time point are not known.

The chain has TRBV20-1 and TRBJ2-3, with no clear D. The CDR3 totals 12 residues. V dropped 5 bases and J dropped 6 bases, with 12 bases sitting between them. Germline V gene sequence: CDR1 DFQATT, CDR2 SNEGSKA (reference sequence). The CDR3 nucleotides are TGCAGTGCTCTGTACTTTACCGATACGCAGTATTTT. This sequence encodes CSALYFTDTQYF.

This clonotype came up a few times. The chain has TRBV7-2 and TRBJ2-7; tentatively, D is TRBD1 or TRBD2 (6 bases each). Germline values: CDR1 SGHTA, CDR2 FQGNSA. This CDR3 region has 17 residues. V dropped 3 bases and J dropped 7 bases, with 25 bases sitting between them. The CDR3 loop is CASSLLAVSSAQGEQYF. The CDR3 region has the DNA TGTGCCAGCAGCTTGCTTGCCGTATCTAGCGCCCAGGGGGAGCAGTACTTC.

With respect to this clonotype: Compared with germline, one end of the junction differs, possibly owing to a read error. CDR3 coding DNA: TGTGCCAGCAGAACCCTGACGGACCCGAACGCTGAAGCTTTCTTT. It translates to CASRTLTDPNAEAFF. The chain recombines TRBV2 with TRBJ1-1, with D uncertain. Germline assignment: CDR1 SNHLY and CDR2 FYNNEI. The CDR3 length is 15 residues.

This clonotype was picked up a small number of times. As DNA, the CDR3 is TGCGCCAGCAGCCAGTCTACCGGGACTAGCGGGAACCATGAGCAGTTCTTC. Translation gives CASSQSTGTSGNHEQFF. The V and J genes are TRBV4-3 and TRBJ2-1, with TRBD2 matching over 13 bases. The CDR3 totals 17 residues. From germline, CDR1 is LGHNA and CDR2 YSLEER. V shed 3 bases and J 8 bases; nucleotides not matched to a gene: 10.

This clonotype turned up a few times. The chain employs TRBV12-3 or TRBV12-4 and TRBJ2-7, with D possibly being TRBD2 (7 bases). Between the trimmed V and J ends, which lost 8 bases and 2 bases, there was a span of 16 bases. This CDR3 is 14 amino acids long. CDR3 region: CASGAGRGPYEQYF. In DNA, the CDR3 is TGTGCCAGCGGCGCGGGGCGGGGGCCCTACGAGCAGTACTTC.

V is TRBV7-6 and J is TRBJ2-5, with D uncertain. Trimming pared 5 bases from V and 2 bases from J, leaving 12 bases between. CDR1 and CDR2 from the germline V gene are SGHVS and FNYEAQ. This CDR3 is 14 amino acids long. The chain's CDR3 is CASSTWAEQETQYF. CDR3 nucleotides: TGTGCCAGCAGCACCTGGGCAGAGCAAGAGACCCAGTACTTC. Variable domain in full (rest from reference TRBV7-6 and TRBJ2-5): GAGVSQSPRYKVTKRGQDVALRCDPISGHVSLYWYRQALGQGPEFLTYFNYEAQQDKSGLPNDRFSAERPEGSISTLTIQRTEQRDSAMYRCASSTWAEQETQYFGPGTRLLVL.

This clonotype was seen a few times. DNA for the CDR3: TGTGCCAGCAGTTTGATAGAAGCCGAAGGCAATCAGCCCCAGCATTTT. It codes for CASSLIEAEGNQPQHF. The chain combines TRBV12-3 or TRBV12-4 with TRBJ1-5; unclear D gene. V gave up 3 bases and J gave up 2 bases, with 14 bases separating them. The CDR3 extends over 16 amino acids.

The chain links TRBV3-1 to TRBJ2-2; 9 bases agree with TRBD2. The CDR3 sequence is 17 residues long. J was trimmed by 4 bases and V by 4 bases; bases with no gene match: 10. The germline V gene has CDR1 LGHDT and CDR2 YNNKEL (reference sequence). The CDR3 loop reads CASSLGGLARATGELFF. The CDR3 DNA sequence: TGTGCCAGCAGCCTCGGGGGACTAGCTAGAGCCACCGGGGAGCTGTTTTTT.

The rearrangement uses TRBV5-1 and TRBJ1-2, with D perhaps matching TRBD1 (6 bases). This CDR3 comprises 15 residues. Per the germline V gene, CDR1 is SGHRS and CDR2 is YFSETQ. V lost 1 base, J lost 2 bases, and 12 bases lay in between. CDR3 loop: CASSLSAGDNYGYTF. The CDR3 DNA is TGCGCCAGCAGCTTGTCTGCAGGGGACAACTATGGCTACACCTTC. Full variable domain (missing parts from reference TRBV5-1 and TRBJ1-2): KAGVTQTPRYLIKTRGQQVTLSCSPISGHRSVSWYQQTPGQGLQFLFEYFSETQRNKGNFPGRFSGRQFSNSRSEMNVSTLELGDSALYLCASSLSAGDNYGYTFGSGTRLTVV.

This clonotype was found once. The chain has TRBV7-2 and TRBJ2-7, with TRBD2 identical over 10 bases. The CDR3 totals 17 residues. The J segment lost 7 bases and the V segment lost 1 base, leaving 13 bases of the junction unmatched. Germline CDR1 and CDR2: SGHTA and FQGNSA. CDR3 loop: CASSLEQGLAGASEQYF. CDR3 bases: TGTGCCAGCAGCTTAGAACAGGGGCTAGCGGGAGCCTCGGAGCAGTACTTC.

This chain links TRBV3-1 with TRBJ2-1; D remains unclear. This CDR3 spans 13 amino acids. The germline V gene encodes CDR1 LGHDT and CDR2 YNNKEL (reference sequence). V lost 2 bases to trimming and J lost 8 bases, with 10 bases between them. CDR3 in DNA: TGTGCCAGCAGCCAATCTGTCGGGCATGAGCAGTTCTTC. Translating gives CASSQSVGHEQFF.

The rearrangement links TRBV7-2 to TRBJ2-3; D tentatively fits TRBD1 or TRBD2 (7 bases each). V was pared by 1 base and J by 0 bases, with 23 bases between. CDR1 and CDR2 from the germline V gene are SGHTA and FQGNSA. This CDR3 has 20 amino acids. Here the CDR3 reads CASSLVGGGQPNPSTDTQYF. CDR3 nucleotides: TGTGCCAGCAGCTTAGTGGGCGGGGGACAGCCTAATCCTAGCACAGATACGCAGTATTTT. The full variable domain, its missing parts supplied by reference TRBV7-2 and TRBJ2-3, is GAGVSQSPSNKVTEKGKDVELRCDPISGHTALYWYRQSLGQGLEFLIYFQGNSAPDKSGLPSDRFSAERTGGSVSTLTIQRTQQEDSAVYLCASSLVGGGQPNPSTDTQYFGPGTRLTVL.

The chain has TRBV20-1 and TRBJ2-5; TRBD2 matches 8 bases. The CDR3 extends over 14 amino acids. V was clipped by 4 bases and J by 5 bases; unmatched bases: 9. The germline CDR1 and CDR2 sequences are DFQATT and SNEGSKA (reference sequence). The DNA for the CDR3 is TGCAGTGCTACAACCCAGCGGGAGTGGGAGACCCAGTACTTC. Encoded protein: CSATTQREWETQYF.

This rearrangement joins TRBV9 to TRBJ2-1, with 8 bases fitting TRBD2. In germline, CDR1 is SGDLS, CDR2 YYNGEE. The CDR3 loop spans 16 amino acids. The trim removed 3 bases at V and 1 base at J, leaving 6 bases unmatched. The CDR3, as DNA: TGTGCCAGCAGCGGAATAGCGGGGAAATCCTACAATGAGCAGTTCTTC. This encodes CASSGIAGKSYNEQFF.

This clonotype has ten or more counts. The rearrangement uses TRBV20-1 and TRBJ1-2, with 7 nucleotides matching TRBD1. This CDR3 contains 13 residues. Per the germline V gene, CDR1 is DFQATT and CDR2 is SNEGSKA (reference sequence). V dropped 3 bases and J dropped 3; count of bases not matched to a gene: 4. CDR3 residues: CSAREGQDYGYTF. The DNA of the CDR3 is TGCAGTGCTAGGGAAGGACAGGACTATGGCTACACCTTC.

The CDR3 is CASSSSGSLGYGYTF. CDR3 in DNA: TGCGCCAGCAGCTCCTCCGGCTCTCTTGGATATGGCTACACCTTC. The genes are TRBV5-1 and TRBJ1-2; D gene uncertain. CDR1 is SGHRS and CDR2 is YFSETQ in the germline V gene. V lost 3 bases and J lost 5, with 17 bases in between. The CDR3 contains 15 residues.

This chain joins TRBV5-5 and TRBJ1-2; D remains unclear. Trimming cost V 0 bases and J 7 bases, with 16 bases left between them. CDR1 and CDR2 from the germline V gene are SGHKS and YYEKEE (reference sequence). The CDR3 is made up of 15 amino acids. CDR3 protein: CASSLEPPYLSGYTF. DNA for the CDR3: TGTGCCAGCAGCTTGGAACCCCCGTATTTGAGTGGCTACACCTTC. The full variable domain, completed using reference TRBV5-5 and TRBJ1-2, is DAGVTQSPTHLIKTRGQQVTLRCSPISGHKSVSWYQQVLGQGPQFIFQYYEKEERGRGNFPDRFSARQFPNYSSELNVNALLLGDSALYLCASSLEPPYLSGYTFGSGTRLTVV.

This clonotype was seen more than once but under ten times. The rearrangement joins TRBV18 to TRBJ2-7; D call uncertain. The CDR3 is 14 amino acids. The germline V gene has CDR1 KGHSH and CDR2 LQKENI. With 3 bases removed from V and 3 bases from J, the gap between germline ends came to 12 bases. CDR3 sequence: CASSPADNYYEQYF. In DNA form, the CDR3 reads TGTGCCAGCTCACCCGCCGACAACTACTACGAGCAGTACTTC.

The chain has TRBV7-9 and TRBJ2-5, with 8 bases fitting TRBD1. CDR1 and CDR2 from the germline V gene are SEHNR and FQNEAQ (reference sequence). With 3 bases clipped from V and 5 bases from J, the junction kept 5 bases outside the gene matches. CDR3 length: 14 amino acids. The CDR3 DNA sequence: TGTGCCAGCAGCTTTAATCGGGACAGGGAGACCCAGTACTTC. It codes for CASSFNRDRETQYF.

V usage is TRBV12-3 or TRBV12-4 and J usage is TRBJ1-2; TRBD1 matches at 7 bases. This CDR3 spans 16 amino acids. V shed 5 bases and J 8 bases; nucleotides not matched to a gene: 17. CDR3 sequence reads: CASSKTLGGTAPGYTF. DNA of the CDR3: TGTGCCAGCAGTAAGACTCTCGGCGGGACAGCTCCGGGCTACACCTTC.

This clonotype has more than one count but fewer than ten. This chain links TRBV10-3 with TRBJ1-2; D remains unclear. The CDR3 runs 11 residues. Germline values: CDR1 ENHRY, CDR2 SYGVKD. V was pared by 0 bases and J by 8 bases, with 4 bases between. This CDR3 is CAISESRGYTF. CDR3 bases: TGTGCCATCAGTGAGTCGAGAGGCTACACCTTC.